Below are 15 T cell receptor beta chains sequenced from a single sample in a study of tissue T cells after allogeneic stem cell transplantation. Generated by immunoSEQ multiplex PCR, the TCRdb table keeps only in-frame clones and is missing some. The sample shows about 48,000 clones, around 66% of them seen only once. The sample comprised sorted cells pooled from one or two spleens. The receptors were sampled from a pool of C57BL/6 mice in good health.

For this clone: Mouse germline and gene names are used. The CDR3 goes on 1 residue after the read ends, and that part is filled in from the germline J gene. V is TRBV1 and J is TRBJ2-4, with D possibly TRBD2 on 5 matching bases. Germline CDR1 NSQYPW, CDR2 LRSPGD (reference sequence). The CDR3 runs 14 residues. Trimming removed 3 bases from V and 0 bases from J, with 7 bases in between. CDR3 protein: CTCSAGVSQNTLYF. The CDR3 DNA, read in part, is TGCACCTGCAGTGCTGGGGTTAGTCAAAACACCTTGTAC.

This clone has just a few counts. Mouse germline and gene names are used. The sequenced fragment ends 1 residue before the CDR3 boundary, so the rest is inferred from the germline J gene. The chain combines TRBV26 with TRBJ2-1; no definite D call. Trimming removed 6 bases at V and 8 bases at J, with 5 bases between. CDR1 is KGHPV, CDR2 FQNQEV, per germline (reference sequence). The CDR3 consists of 10 residues. CDR3 bases read: TGTGCCAGCAGCCTGACTGAGCAGTTC. Its translation: CASSLTEQF. In full, the CDR3 is CASSLTEQFF.

For this clone: Gene names refer to mouse genes. The read terminates 1 residue before the CDR3 end, so the remaining end is supplied by the germline J gene. The chain recombines TRBV5 with TRBJ1-4; 12 bases are a match to TRBD1. Germline-derived CDR1 and CDR2 are LGHNA and YNLKQL (reference sequence). CDR3 length: 16 residues. The junction had 3 bases not matched to a gene; V was cut back by 4 bases and J by 3 bases. The covered CDR3 bases are TGTGCCAGCAGCCCGGGACAGGGGGCGACCAACGAAAGATTATTT. Its protein product is CASSPGQGATNERLF. The full CDR3 protein is CASSPGQGATNERLFF.

A note on this clone: Mouse gene names and germline throughout. The missing CDR3 end, 1 residue past where the read stops, is filled in from the germline J gene. The chain uses TRBV19 and TRBJ2-7; 8 bases fit TRBD2. The V segment lost 2 bases and the J segment 4 bases; nucleotides outside the gene matches: 5. Germline V CDR1 and CDR2: FNHDT, SITEND (reference sequence). The CDR3 is made up of 14 amino acids. CDR3 DNA (partial): TGTGCCAGCAGTATCGGGGGGGGCGCTTATGAACAGTAC. This codes for CASSIGGGAYEQY. The CDR3, in full, reads CASSIGGGAYEQYF.

As to this clone: Genes here carry mouse names. The read ends 1 residue shy of where the CDR3 ends; the end is completed using the germline J gene. The genes are TRBV3 and TRBJ2-5; 7 bases match TRBD2. The ends lost 5 bases at V and 3 bases at J; junction bases unmatched: 5. The length of the CDR3 is 14 residues. Per the germline V gene, CDR1 is SNHLY and CDR2 is FYNGKV (reference sequence). CDR3 amino acids: CASSPSTGQDTQYF. The CDR3 bases that were read are TGTGCCAGCAGCCCCTCGACTGGGCAAGACACCCAGTAC.

Only a few counts were recorded for this clone. The gene symbols are mouse symbols. The read ends 1 residue early relative to the CDR3; the germline J gene fills the gap. The chain employs TRBV2 and TRBJ1-5; D may be TRBD1 (6 bases). Germline values: CDR1 LGHNA, CDR2 YSYQKL. The CDR3 contains 14 residues. V gave up 3 bases and J gave up 1 base, with 7 bases separating them. CDR3 sequence reads: CASSQGQNNQAPLF. Incomplete CDR3 DNA: TGTGCCAGCAGCCAGGGACAAAACAACCAGGCTCCGCTT.

Remarks on this clone: Mouse names are used for the genes. The DNA ends 1 residue before the CDR3 does, and the rest of the CDR3 is filled in from the germline J gene. The same CDR3 arises from other DNA sequences in this sample as well. The V gene is TRBV12-1, the J gene TRBJ2-2; D unclear. Trimming cost V 4 bases and J 0 bases, with 8 bases left between them. The CDR3 runs to 14 residues. The germline V gene encodes CDR1 SGHSN and CDR2 HYEKVE. CDR3 sequence: CASSPTTNTGQLYF. The DNA read from the CDR3 is TGTGCCAGCTCCCCCACAACAAACACCGGGCAGCTCTAC.

To note about this clone: Gene names refer to mouse genes. CDR3 sequence: CASSRDSRAETLYF. The sequenced CDR3 bases are TGTGCAAGCAGCCGGGACAGCAGGGCAGAAACGCTGTAT. The chain links TRBV16 to TRBJ2-3; 7 nucleotides align to TRBD1. Sequencing ends 1 residue short of the CDR3 end; the germline J gene provides the rest. CDR1 is SGHSA and CDR2 is FRNQAP in the germline V gene. The CDR3 totals 14 residues. J gave up 3 bases and V 5 bases, and 5 bases lay outside the gene matches.

Notes on this clone: Germline and genes here are mouse. The read stops 1 residue short of the end of the CDR3; the missing end is completed from the germline J gene. The identical CDR3 is also encoded by other nucleotide sequences in the sample. The chain uses TRBV29 and TRBJ1-2; 10 bases fit TRBD1. The CDR3 totals 14 residues. Trimming removed 5 bases from V and 2 bases from J; junction bases left unmatched: 2. In germline, CDR1 is MSHET, CDR2 SYDVDS. The covered CDR3 bases are TGTGCTAGCAGTCCGGGACAGGGGAACTCCGACTACACC. It codes for CASSPGQGNSDYT. In full, the CDR3 is CASSPGQGNSDYTF. The full variable domain, rest sourced from reference TRBV29 and TRBJ1-2, is DMKVTQMPRYLIKRMGENVLLECGQDMSHETMYWYRQDPGLGLQLIYISYDVDSNSEGDIPKGYRVSRKKREHFSLILDSAKTNQTSVYFCASSPGQGNSDYTFGSGTRLLVI.

Comment on this clone: Gene names follow the mouse nomenclature. Read data end 1 residue before the CDR3 end; the end is taken from the germline J gene. The chain carries TRBV19 and TRBJ2-2; TRBD2 agrees at 8 bases. Germline V gene sequence: CDR1 FNHDT, CDR2 SITEND (reference sequence). This CDR3 region has 15 residues. V lost 5 bases, J lost 0 bases, and 3 bases stayed unmatched. The sequenced part of the CDR3 DNA is TGTGCCAGCAGGAGACTGGGGTCAAACACCGGGCAGCTCTAC. Its protein is CASRRLGSNTGQLY. The CDR3 in full is CASRRLGSNTGQLYF. The full variable domain, rest sourced from reference TRBV19 and TRBJ2-2, is GGIITQTPKFLIGQEGQKLTLKCQQNFNHDTMYWYRQDSGKGLRLIYYSITENDLQKGDLSEGYDASREKKSSFSLTVTSAQKNEMAVFLCASRRLGSNTGQLYFGEGSKLTVL.

Remarks on this clone: Genes and germline come from the mouse. The read ends 1 residue shy of where the CDR3 ends; the end is completed using the germline J gene. The V and J genes are TRBV20 and TRBJ2-1; D unclear. There are 12 residues in the CDR3. V was cut by 6 bases and J by 0 bases, with 6 bases left in between. Per germline, CDR1 GFQATS and CDR2 STVNSAI. CDR3: CGALNNYAEQFF. Incomplete CDR3 DNA: TGTGGTGCGCTAAATAACTATGCTGAGCAGTTC.

For this clone: The germline and genes are mouse ones. The read ends 1 residue early relative to the CDR3; the germline J gene fills the gap. The chain has TRBV16 and TRBJ2-4; the match to TRBD2 covers 8 bases. The CDR3 runs to 15 residues. Germline assignment: CDR1 SGHSA and CDR2 FRNQAP. With 1 base clipped from V and 0 bases from J, the junction kept 0 bases outside the gene matches. The CDR3 DNA, read in part, is TGTGCAAGCAGCTTAGTGGGGGGGAGTCAAAACACCTTGTAC. Residues: CASSLVGGSQNTLY. Given in full, the CDR3 is CASSLVGGSQNTLYF. Supplemented by reference TRBV16 and TRBJ2-4, the full variable domain reads NAGVIQTPRHKVTGKGQEATLWCEPISGHSAVFWYRQTIVQGLEFLTYFRNQAPIDDSGMPKERFSAQMPNQSHSTLKIQSTQPQDSAVYLCASSLVGGSQNTLYFGAGTRLSVL.

On this clone itself: Gene labels here are mouse ones. The sequenced fragment ends 1 residue before the CDR3 boundary, so the rest is inferred from the germline J gene. The rearrangement links TRBV26 to TRBJ1-4, with 7 bases that match TRBD1. Unmatched junction bases numbered 1, after V lost 5 bases and J lost 4 bases. CDR1 and CDR2 from the germline V gene are KGHPV and FQNQEV (reference sequence). This CDR3 is built from 13 residues. Incomplete CDR3 DNA: TGTGCCAGCAGTAGGGACAGCAACGAAAGATTATTT. This translates into CASSRDSNERLF. The CDR3, in full, reads CASSRDSNERLFF.

Concerning this clone: Genes and germline come from the mouse. The CDR3 spells CASRNSAETLYF. The sequenced CDR3 bases are TGTGCCAGCAGGAATAGTGCAGAAACGCTGTAT. The chain links TRBV26 to TRBJ2-3; D is uncertain. The read ends 1 residue early relative to the CDR3; the germline J gene fills the gap. The germline V gene has CDR1 KGHPV and CDR2 FQNQEV (reference sequence). V was shortened by 6 bases and J by 0 bases, with 4 bases between the two germline ends. The CDR3 length is 12 residues.

Regarding this clone: The genes are named according to mouse. Read data end 1 residue before the CDR3 end; the end is taken from the germline J gene. This sample also contains other DNA sequences that code for the same CDR3. The gene calls are TRBV31 and TRBJ2-7, with D possibly being TRBD1 (6 bases). The CDR3 is 11 amino acids. Per the germline V gene, CDR1 is GKSSPN and CDR2 is SITVG. V was cut by 3 bases and J by 4 bases, with 7 bases left in between. CDR3 DNA, as far as it was read: TGTGCCTGGAGAGGGGGTTATGAACAGTAC. Protein: CAWRGGYEQY. The whole CDR3 reads CAWRGGYEQYF.